This record concerns one TCR beta chain sequence. The antigen remains unidentified. The sample has other DNA sequences that encode this CDR3 too. The CDR3 spans 14 residues. From germline, CDR1 is SGHRS and CDR2 YFSETQ. The germline V and J ends were trimmed by 0 bases and 2 bases, with 9 bases remaining between them. The sample belongs to a study of graft-versus-host responses after intestinal transplantation. Study-wide points: GvH clones were identified in recipient marrow, with some first appearing in ileum or blood.

Only in-frame clones appear in the TCRdb table, and some are missing; sequencing was by immunoSEQ multiplex PCR. The sample lists about 51,000 clones, roughly 90% occurring once. This sequence was found in a human donor who was the organ donor for an intestinal transplant. Sample: unstimulated CD4+ T cells sorted from spleen or lymph node cells, taken before transplant. The chain employs TRBV5-1 and TRBJ2-7; possible D gene TRBD2, 5 bases. The CDR3 loop is CASSLETGTYEQYF. The CDR3 DNA sequence: TGCGCCAGCAGCTTGGAGACGGGGACCTACGAGCAGTACTTC.